This T cell receptor (beta chain) was identified in a study of blood T cell repertoires in COVID-19. Whole-study context: COVID-19 samples, acute and convalescent, were from the United States, Italy and Spain. From T cells, B-cell-depleted T cells, or PBMCs came the material, which was cDNA or gDNA.

Only one count was recorded for this clone. Germline lookup yields CDR1 MNHNS and CDR2 SASEGT. This CDR3 spans 15 amino acids. V was pared by 0 bases and J by 2 bases, with 1 base of the junction left unmatched. As originally analysed: From reference gene primer amplification, estimates of nucleated cell counts were derived. The method was immunoSEQ multiplex PCR; TCRdb's version includes in-frame clones alone and lacks a portion of them. V, J and clone size reflect that table, while D and trimming were determined from the DNA. The repertoire holds about 68,000 clones, with 80% as singletons. The sample comprised peripheral blood. This sequence originates from a human donor in a cohort sampled during active COVID-19. V is TRBV6-1 and J is TRBJ2-7; 10 bases match TRBD2. The CDR3 DNA is TGTGCCAGCAGTGAAGCAAGCGGGGGGGCCTACGAGCAGTACTTC. Amino acid sequence: CASSEASGGAYEQYF.